Listed below are T cell receptor beta chains from one sample, sequenced in a study of early T cells in non-severe SARS-CoV-2 infection. TCRdb re-called the 5' RACE reads with MiXCR, one entry per CDR3 protein. The table lists roughly 60,000 distinct CDR3 sequences, around 7% of them singletons. The sequenced sample was whole blood, obtained at baseline. The receptor set was obtained from an adult who was a healthcare worker with PCR-confirmed SARS-CoV-2 infection or an uninfected control (not recorded which). CDR3s include the opening cysteine and the closing phenylalanine or tryptophan. D genes are given only for firm matches. Size values are once, few and many counts, or a class for expanded clones, and some rows have none.

D gene: TRBD2; CDR3 length: 15; V gene: TRBV18; clone size: few; J gene: TRBJ2-7; CDR3 protein: CASSPSGGLSYEQYF; CDR3 DNA: TGTGCCAGCTCACCTAGCGGGGGGCTTTCCTACGAGCAGTACTTC
D gene: TRBD1; CDR3 length: 16; V gene: TRBV3-1; clone size: many; J gene: TRBJ1-6; CDR3 protein: CASSQLGQGARSPLHF; CDR3 DNA: TGTGCCAGCAGCCAGTTGGGACAGGGAGCGAGATCACCCCTCCACTTT
D gene: TRBD1; CDR3 length: 16; V gene: TRBV4-3; clone size: many; J gene: TRBJ1-1; CDR3 protein: CASSQTPGQGAMVVFF; CDR3 DNA: TGCGCCAGCAGCCAAACCCCGGGACAGGGGGCCATGGTGGTTTTCTTT
D gene: NA; CDR3 length: 13; V gene: TRBV18; clone size: many; J gene: TRBJ1-5; CDR3 protein: CASSEAVDQPQHF; CDR3 DNA: TGTGCCAGCTCAGAGGCAGTTGATCAGCCCCAGCATTTT
D gene: TRBD1; CDR3 length: 15; V gene: TRBV7-6; clone size: many; J gene: TRBJ2-5; CDR3 protein: CASSLLPGGSETQYF; CDR3 DNA: TGTGCCAGCAGCCTACTCCCAGGGGGCTCAGAGACCCAGTACTTC
D gene: NA; CDR3 length: 14; V gene: TRBV7-2; clone size: many; J gene: TRBJ2-4; CDR3 protein: CASIPSPGVDIQYF; CDR3 DNA: TGTGCCAGCATCCCATCCCCGGGGGTCGACATTCAGTACTTC
D gene: TRBD1; CDR3 length: 23; V gene: TRBV7-8; clone size: many; J gene: TRBJ2-1; CDR3 protein: CASSLFPGGLRVAENTSYNEQFF; CDR3 DNA: TGTGCCAGCAGCTTATTTCCAGGGGGCCTACGGGTAGCGGAGAACACGTCCTACAATGAGCAGTTCTTC
D gene: TRBD1; CDR3 length: 15; V gene: TRBV15; clone size: few; J gene: TRBJ1-4; CDR3 protein: CATSSDRQGREKLFF; CDR3 DNA: TGTGCCACCAGCAGCGATAGACAGGGGAGAGAAAAACTGTTTTTT
D gene: NA; CDR3 length: 13; V gene: TRBV4-1; clone size: NA; J gene: TRBJ2-1; CDR3 protein: CASSPGQYNEQFF; CDR3 DNA: TGCGCCAGCAGCCCCGGACAGTACAATGAGCAGTTCTTC
D gene: NA; CDR3 length: 10; V gene: TRBV6-4; clone size: many; J gene: TRBJ1-1; CDR3 protein: CATRATEAFF; CDR3 DNA: TGTGCCACAAGGGCCACTGAAGCTTTCTTT
D gene: NA; CDR3 length: 13; V gene: TRBV24-1; clone size: few; J gene: TRBJ1-1; CDR3 protein: CATSGLGDTEAFF; CDR3 DNA: TGTGCCACCAGTGGTCTGGGGGACACTGAAGCTTTCTTT
D gene: NA; CDR3 length: 12; V gene: TRBV28; clone size: NA; J gene: TRBJ2-5; CDR3 protein: CASRVGGGTQYF; CDR3 DNA: TGTGCCAGCAGGGTTGGGGGAGGGACCCAGTACTTC
D gene: NA; CDR3 length: 12; V gene: TRBV25-1; clone size: many; J gene: TRBJ1-6; CDR3 protein: CASRDPNSPLHF; CDR3 DNA: TGTGCCAGCAGAGATCCTAATTCACCCCTCCACTTT
D gene: NA; CDR3 length: 14; V gene: TRBV30; clone size: few; J gene: TRBJ2-3; CDR3 protein: CAWTISFLSDTQYF; CDR3 DNA: TGTGCCTGGACCATCAGCTTTCTGTCAGATACGCAGTATTTT
D gene: NA; CDR3 length: 13; V gene: TRBV6-5; clone size: NA; J gene: TRBJ2-5; CDR3 protein: CASSYSNGWTQYF; CDR3 DNA: TGTGCCAGCAGTTACTCTAACGGTTGGACCCAGTACTTC
D gene: TRBD1; CDR3 length: 17; V gene: TRBV6-6; clone size: few; J gene: TRBJ2-7; CDR3 protein: CASSYGARRQGVYEQYF; CDR3 DNA: TGTGCCAGCAGTTACGGGGCGCGCAGGCAGGGGGTCTACGAGCAGTACTTC
D gene: NA; CDR3 length: 14; V gene: TRBV19; clone size: many; J gene: TRBJ2-7; CDR3 protein: CATAGRVSSYEQYF; CDR3 DNA: TGTGCCACCGCAGGACGGGTGAGCTCCTACGAGCAGTACTTC
D gene: TRBD1; CDR3 length: 13; V gene: TRBV14; clone size: NA; J gene: TRBJ1-6; CDR3 protein: CASTGTDYSPLHF; CDR3 DNA: TGTGCCAGCACCGGGACAGACTATTCACCCCTCCACTTT
D gene: TRBD1; CDR3 length: 15; V gene: TRBV6-2/TRBV6-3; clone size: many; J gene: TRBJ1-5; CDR3 protein: CASSYSSRGNQPQHF; CDR3 DNA: TGTGCCAGCAGTTACTCGTCCAGGGGGAATCAGCCCCAGCATTTT
D gene: TRBD1; CDR3 length: 16; V gene: TRBV7-9; clone size: few; J gene: TRBJ2-5; CDR3 protein: CASSFTPGGGVETQYF; CDR3 DNA: TGTGCCAGCAGCTTCACACCAGGGGGTGGGGTGGAGACCCAGTACTTC
D gene: TRBD1; CDR3 length: 16; V gene: TRBV7-2; clone size: few; J gene: TRBJ1-2; CDR3 protein: CASSKTGTGSNYGYTF; CDR3 DNA: TGTGCCAGCAGCAAAACAGGGACAGGGTCTAACTATGGCTACACCTTC
D gene: NA; CDR3 length: 13; V gene: TRBV20-1; clone size: many; J gene: TRBJ2-5; CDR3 protein: CSAPLRGQETQYF; CDR3 DNA: TGCAGTGCTCCCCTGCGAGGGCAAGAGACCCAGTACTTC
D gene: NA; CDR3 length: 14; V gene: TRBV28; clone size: NA; J gene: TRBJ1-2; CDR3 protein: CASIKGNVNYGYTF; CDR3 DNA: TGTGCCAGCATAAAAGGAAATGTAAACTATGGCTACACCTTC
D gene: NA; CDR3 length: 13; V gene: TRBV6-2/TRBV6-3; clone size: few; J gene: TRBJ2-1; CDR3 protein: CASSYSRVNEQFF; CDR3 DNA: TGTGCCAGCAGTTACTCGCGTGTTAATGAGCAGTTCTTC
D gene: TRBD2; CDR3 length: 17; V gene: TRBV6-1; clone size: NA; J gene: TRBJ2-1; CDR3 protein: CASSEAPAGGPGDEQFF; CDR3 DNA: TGTGCCAGCAGTGAAGCGCCGGCGGGGGGCCCGGGAGATGAGCAGTTCTTC
D gene: NA; CDR3 length: 15; V gene: TRBV20-1; clone size: many; J gene: TRBJ2-1; CDR3 protein: CSARSWPGVDNEQFF; CDR3 DNA: TGCAGTGCTAGATCGTGGCCAGGAGTAGACAATGAGCAGTTCTTC
D gene: NA; CDR3 length: 16; V gene: TRBV5-8; clone size: NA; J gene: TRBJ1-4; CDR3 protein: CASSLNGAGFGEKLFF; CDR3 DNA: TGTGCCAGCAGCTTGAACGGGGCGGGCTTCGGCGAAAAACTGTTTTTT
D gene: NA; CDR3 length: 15; V gene: TRBV5-1; clone size: many; J gene: TRBJ2-3; CDR3 protein: CASSSPGRSTDTQYF; CDR3 DNA: TGCGCCAGCAGCTCACCGGGACGGAGCACAGATACGCAGTATTTT
D gene: NA; CDR3 length: 14; V gene: TRBV7-9; clone size: many; J gene: TRBJ2-7; CDR3 protein: CASSLGQLSYEQYF; CDR3 DNA: TGTGCCAGCAGCTTAGGCCAGCTCTCCTACGAGCAGTACTTC
D gene: NA; CDR3 length: 12; V gene: TRBV6-2/TRBV6-3; clone size: many; J gene: TRBJ2-7; CDR3 protein: CASSFPHYEQYF; CDR3 DNA: TGTGCCAGCAGTTTCCCACACTACGAGCAGTACTTC
D gene: NA; CDR3 length: 16; V gene: TRBV18; clone size: many; J gene: TRBJ1-6; CDR3 protein: CASSPPLSGRDSPLHF; CDR3 DNA: TGTGCCAGCTCACCGCCCCTGTCAGGGAGAGATTCACCCCTCCACTTT
D gene: NA; CDR3 length: 15; V gene: TRBV29-1; clone size: many; J gene: TRBJ2-7; CDR3 protein: CSVEDQFGQNYEQYF; CDR3 DNA: TGCAGCGTTGAAGATCAGTTTGGGCAGAACTACGAGCAGTACTTC
D gene: NA; CDR3 length: 13; V gene: TRBV20-1; clone size: many; J gene: TRBJ2-3; CDR3 protein: CSARRGSTDTQYF; CDR3 DNA: TGCAGTGCTAGAAGGGGAAGCACAGATACGCAGTATTTT